Below, 20 T cell receptor beta chains from the same sample are listed, as sequenced in a study of T cells in Graves' hyperthyroidism and ophthalmopathy. There were TCR beta CDR3 regions amplified from RNA transcripts. HTBI primers were used for first-round RT-PCR of the TCR CDR3. TCRdb recomputed calls from the multiplex PCR reads with MiXCR, one row per CDR3 protein. The sample lists over 450,000 distinct CDR3 sequences; 17% were seen once. Sequencing used blood. These receptors were obtained from a woman aged 18-29 years with Graves' ophthalmopathy.

At least ten counts were recorded for this clonotype. V and J are TRBV3-1 and TRBJ2-1, with 10 bases aligning to TRBD2. V was pared by 0 bases and J by 10 bases, with 9 bases of the junction left unmatched. Germline V CDR1 and CDR2: LGHDT, YNNKEL (reference sequence). This CDR3 spans 16 amino acids. The CDR3 DNA is TGTGCCAGCAGCCAAGATGGGCTAGCGGGAGTGGGAGAGCAGTTCTTC. Its protein product is CASSQDGLAGVGEQFF.

This clonotype was picked up a small number of times. This chain links TRBV4-1 with TRBJ2-7; 7 positions agree with TRBD1. The CDR3 loop spans 16 amino acids. Per germline, CDR1 MGHRA and CDR2 YSYEKL. The V gene end was trimmed by 2 bases and the J gene end by 2 bases; junction bases not matched to a gene: 9. CDR3 loop: CASSQRVGDRAYEQYF. CDR3 sequence (DNA): TGCGCCAGCAGCCAAAGGGTGGGGGACAGAGCCTACGAGCAGTACTTC.

This clonotype was observed at least ten times. V is TRBV5-1 and J is TRBJ2-2; a weak D match, TRBD1 (5 bases). Germline V gene lookup returns CDR1 SGHRS and CDR2 YFSETQ. This CDR3 is built from 17 residues. Trimming shortened V by 0 bases and J by 0 bases, and 12 bases separated the two germline ends. The DNA for the CDR3 is TGCGCCAGCAGCTTGGCGCAGGGCATCTCGAACACCGGGGAGCTGTTTTTT. Translated, it gives CASSLAQGISNTGELFF.

In this sample, this clonotype turned up a few times. The CDR3 nucleotides are TGTGCCAGCAGCTTACGAGAGGGGGTTGGAAACACCATATATTTT. Its translation: CASSLREGVGNTIYF. This chain uses TRBV7-9 with TRBJ1-3; D possibly corresponds to TRBD1 (6 bases). Looked up from germline, CDR1 is SEHNR and CDR2 is FQNEAQ (reference sequence). V lost 2 bases, J lost 3 bases, and 11 bases lay in between. The CDR3 is 15 amino acids. Full variable domain (outside the CDR3, taken from reference TRBV7-9 and TRBJ1-3): DTGVSQNPRHKITKRGQNVTFRCDPISEHNRLYWYRQTLGQGPEFLTYFQNEAQLEKSRLLSDRFSAERPKGSFSTLEIQRTEQGDSAMYLCASSLREGVGNTIYFGEGSWLTVV.

J is TRBJ2-4 and V is TRBV27, with D perhaps given as TRBD1 or TRBD2 (5 bases each). Germline lookup yields CDR1 MNHEY and CDR2 SMNVEV (reference sequence). CDR3 size: 17 residues. V shed 4 bases and J shed 0 bases, with 16 bases lying between them. CDR3 amino acids: CASSSRGGRLAKNIQYF. In DNA, the CDR3 is TGTGCCAGCAGTTCAAGGGGCGGGCGGCTAGCCAAAAACATTCAGTACTTC.

This clonotype was picked up a small number of times. The chain has TRBV18 and TRBJ2-7, with 9 bases that match TRBD1. The CDR3 runs 16 residues. The germline CDR1 and CDR2 sequences are KGHSH and LQKENI. V lost 3 bases to trimming and J lost 1 base; unmatched junction nucleotides: 7. CDR3 region: CASSPTGQGISYEQYF. CDR3 nucleotides: TGTGCCAGCTCACCGACGGGACAGGGAATTTCCTACGAGCAGTACTTC.

The V call is TRBV20-1, the J call TRBJ2-4, with 11 bases matching TRBD1. This CDR3 is 15 amino acids long. Germline V CDR1 and CDR2: DFQATT, SNEGSKA (reference sequence). The ends lost 3 bases at V and 7 bases at J; junction bases unmatched: 8. CDR3 in DNA: TGCAGTGCTAGGGTCCCCGGGACAGGGGGGAACATTCAGTACTTC. Residues: CSARVPGTGGNIQYF.

V gene TRBV20-1 combines with J gene TRBJ1-1, with no clear D. The CDR3 loop spans 15 amino acids. Germline V CDR1 and CDR2: DFQATT, SNEGSKA (reference sequence). Trimming removed 0 bases at V and 3 bases at J, with 14 bases between. The CDR3: CSARDPSGWYTEAFF. In nucleotides, the CDR3 is TGCAGTGCTAGAGACCCATCGGGGTGGTACACTGAAGCTTTCTTT.

This clonotype was seen a single time. This may arise from a read error, as a much more abundant clone is one base away. The V and J genes are TRBV10-3 and TRBJ2-3; 12 nucleotides agree with TRBD2. The CDR3 totals 16 residues. Trimming at V came to 6 bases and at J to 4 bases, leaving 8 bases not matched to a gene. Germline assignment: CDR1 ENHRY and CDR2 SYGVKD. The CDR3 DNA is TGTGCCATCAGACGTGGACTAGCGGGAAGCGCAGATACGCAGTATTTT. It specifies CAIRRGLAGSADTQYF.

This clonotype has more than one count but fewer than ten. The chain links TRBV5-1 to TRBJ1-4; D perhaps matches TRBD1 (6 bases). Germline CDR1 and CDR2: SGHRS and YFSETQ. V was clipped by 0 bases and J by 0 bases, with 18 bases between them. This CDR3 has 19 amino acids. Here the CDR3 reads CASSLEGGLTDSTNEKLFF. The CDR3 bases are TGCGCCAGCAGCTTGGAGGGGGGCTTGACGGATTCAACTAATGAAAAACTGTTTTTT.

This clonotype was detected many times. V usage is TRBV27 and J usage is TRBJ2-5, with 7 bases fitting TRBD2. The J segment lost 5 bases and the V segment lost 0 bases, leaving 12 bases of the junction unmatched. In germline, CDR1 is MNHEY, CDR2 SMNVEV (reference sequence). The CDR3 covers 17 residues. The CDR3 reads CASSLSPGGGGRETQYF. The CDR3, as DNA: TGTGCCAGCAGTTTATCCCCCGGCGGGGGAGGTAGGGAGACCCAGTACTTC.

Many counts were recorded for this clonotype. The chain is built from TRBV27 and TRBJ1-2; D is possibly TRBD1 (5 bases). Germline CDR1 MNHEY, CDR2 SMNVEV (reference sequence). The CDR3 runs 13 residues. V dropped 5 bases and J dropped 4 bases, with 11 bases sitting between them. The CDR3 bases are TGTGCCAGCAGTCCCTCAGGGTCCTATGGCTACACCTTC. It is translated as CASSPSGSYGYTF.

The table lists this clonotype with a few counts. The chain combines TRBV10-3 with TRBJ1-1, with TRBD1 matching 7 bases. The V gene's germline CDR1 is ENHRY and CDR2 SYGVKD. Germline trimming cut 2 bases from V and 4 bases from J; bases unmatched to any gene: 7. This CDR3 is built from 15 residues. The CDR3 reads CAISEVRTGGTEAFF. Here the CDR3 DNA reads TGTGCCATCAGTGAGGTGAGGACAGGAGGCACTGAAGCTTTCTTT.

This clonotype was seen repeatedly, ten times or more. This sequence joins TRBV19 and TRBJ1-5; 9 bases are shared with TRBD1. The length of the CDR3 is 15 residues. The V gene's germline CDR1 is LNHDA and CDR2 SQIVND (reference sequence). The V and J ends lost 3 bases and 5 bases, in that order; junction bases with no gene match: 5. This chain's CDR3 is CASSILRDRDQPQHF. The CDR3 coding sequence is TGTGCCAGTAGTATTCTCCGGGACAGGGATCAGCCCCAGCATTTT.

This clonotype was seen a handful of times. The V gene is TRBV5-1, the J gene TRBJ2-5, with D unresolved. This CDR3 comprises 14 residues. V lost 0 bases and J 3 bases, leaving 9 bases between the germline ends. The germline CDR1 and CDR2 sequences are SGHRS and YFSETQ. For the CDR3, the DNA is TGCGCCAGCAGCTTGGTTAGCAGGAAAGAGACCCAGTACTTC. Protein product: CASSLVSRKETQYF.

The table lists this clonotype with many counts. The J gene is TRBJ2-3, the V gene TRBV7-9; D gene uncertain. The germline V and J ends were trimmed by 1 base and 6 bases, with 11 bases remaining between them. The CDR3 loop spans 14 amino acids. The germline V gene has CDR1 SEHNR and CDR2 FQNEAQ (reference sequence). For the CDR3, the DNA is TGTGCCAGCAGCTTAGTAACCCAGATGGATACGCAGTATTTT. Its translation is CASSLVTQMDTQYF. Supplemented by reference TRBV7-9 and TRBJ2-3, the full variable domain reads DTGVSQNPRHKITKRGQNVTFRCDPISEHNRLYWYRQTLGQGPEFLTYFQNEAQLEKSRLLSDRFSAERPKGSFSTLEIQRTEQGDSAMYLCASSLVTQMDTQYFGPGTRLTVL.

This clonotype was picked up many times. This chain connects TRBV18 to TRBJ1-2; possibly TRBD1 for D (6 bases). Germline V gene sequence: CDR1 KGHSH, CDR2 LQKENI. V lost 5 bases, J lost 1 base, and 14 bases lay in between. CDR3 length: 15 residues. The CDR3 nucleotides are TGTGCCAGCTCATATGACAGGACAAGTAACTATGGCTACACCTTC. It codes for CASSYDRTSNYGYTF.

At least ten counts were recorded for this clonotype. The chain employs TRBV2 and TRBJ1-2, with D possibly being TRBD1 (6 bases). CDR1 and CDR2 from the germline V gene are SNHLY and FYNNEI. The V gene lost 1 base and the J gene lost 4 bases, with 10 bases spanning the gap. This CDR3 is 14 amino acids long. The CDR3: CASSEGGRVYGYTF. Here the CDR3 DNA reads TGTGCCAGCAGTGAAGGGGGGCGGGTCTATGGCTACACCTTC.

This clonotype was seen only a few times. This chain uses TRBV7-9 with TRBJ1-4; 7 positions agree with TRBD1. Looked up from germline, CDR1 is SEHNR and CDR2 is FQNEAQ (reference sequence). V shed 6 bases, J shed 8 bases, and the junction held 9 bases outside the gene matches. This CDR3 contains 14 residues. CDR3 in amino acids: CASRSAGQSEKLFF. CDR3 nucleotides: TGTGCCAGCAGGTCCGCGGGACAGTCGGAAAAACTGTTTTTT.

This clonotype was counted only a few times. The CDR3 region has the DNA TGTGCCAGCAGCCGGGAAACAGATACGCAGTATTTT. It translates to CASSRETDTQYF. V gene TRBV6-1 combines with J gene TRBJ2-3, with D possibly TRBD2 on 5 matching bases. The CDR3 totals 12 residues. Germline assignment: CDR1 MNHNS and CDR2 SASEGT. V was clipped by 6 bases and J by 3 bases, with 7 bases between them.